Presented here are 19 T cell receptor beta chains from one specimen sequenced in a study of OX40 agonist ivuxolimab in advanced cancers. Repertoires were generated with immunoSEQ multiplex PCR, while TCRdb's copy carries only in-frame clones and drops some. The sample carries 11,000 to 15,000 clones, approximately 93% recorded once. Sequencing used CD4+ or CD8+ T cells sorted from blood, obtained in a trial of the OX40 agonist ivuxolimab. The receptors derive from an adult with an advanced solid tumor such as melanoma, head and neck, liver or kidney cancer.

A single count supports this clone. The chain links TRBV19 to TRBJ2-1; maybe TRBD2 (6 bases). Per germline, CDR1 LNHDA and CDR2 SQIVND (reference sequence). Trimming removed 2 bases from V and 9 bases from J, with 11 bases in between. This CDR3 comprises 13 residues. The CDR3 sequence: CASSIMGGGEQFF. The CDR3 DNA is TGTGCCAGTAGTATAATGGGGGGAGGTGAGCAGTTCTTC.

DNA of the CDR3: TGTGCCTCCAGGGTATCGGGCGAGCAGTACTTC. Protein product: CASRVSGEQYF. V is TRBV11-2 and J is TRBJ2-7; perhaps TRBD1 as D (5 bases). With 11 bases removed from V and 6 bases from J, the gap between germline ends came to 14 bases. The CDR3 totals 11 residues. CDR1 and CDR2 (germline): SGHAT, FQNNGV.

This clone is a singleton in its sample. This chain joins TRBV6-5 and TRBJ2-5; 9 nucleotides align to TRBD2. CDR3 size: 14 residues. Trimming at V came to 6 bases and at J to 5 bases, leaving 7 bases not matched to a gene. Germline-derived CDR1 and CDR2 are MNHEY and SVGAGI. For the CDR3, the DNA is TGTGCCAGCAGGAATAGCGGGAGAGGCGAGACCCAGTACTTC. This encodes CASRNSGRGETQYF.

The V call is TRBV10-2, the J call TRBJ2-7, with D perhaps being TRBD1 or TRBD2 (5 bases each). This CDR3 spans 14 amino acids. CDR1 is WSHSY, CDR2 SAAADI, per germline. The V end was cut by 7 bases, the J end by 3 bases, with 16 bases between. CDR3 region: CASTPGRGFYEQYF. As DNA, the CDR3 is TGCGCCAGCACCCCGGGACGGGGATTCTACGAGCAGTACTTC.

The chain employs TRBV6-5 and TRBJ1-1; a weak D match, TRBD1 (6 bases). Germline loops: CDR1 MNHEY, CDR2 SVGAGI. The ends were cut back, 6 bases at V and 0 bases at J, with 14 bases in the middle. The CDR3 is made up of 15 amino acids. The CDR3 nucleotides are TGTGCCAGCAGGGAGACGGACAGATTGAACACTGAAGCTTTCTTT. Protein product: CASRETDRLNTEAFF.

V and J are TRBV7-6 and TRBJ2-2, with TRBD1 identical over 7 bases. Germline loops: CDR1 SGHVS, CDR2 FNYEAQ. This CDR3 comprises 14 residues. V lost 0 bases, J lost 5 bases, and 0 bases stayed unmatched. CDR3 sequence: CASSLATGTGELFF. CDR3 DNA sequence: TGTGCCAGCAGCTTAGCGACAGGGACCGGGGAGCTGTTTTTT.

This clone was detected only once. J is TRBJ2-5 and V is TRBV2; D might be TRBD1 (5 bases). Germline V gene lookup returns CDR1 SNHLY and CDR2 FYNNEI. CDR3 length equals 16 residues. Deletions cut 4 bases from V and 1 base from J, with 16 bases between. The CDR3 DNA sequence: TGTGCCAGCAGTGTGATGGCAGGGTTTTTCCAAGAGACCCAGTACTTC. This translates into CASSVMAGFFQETQYF.

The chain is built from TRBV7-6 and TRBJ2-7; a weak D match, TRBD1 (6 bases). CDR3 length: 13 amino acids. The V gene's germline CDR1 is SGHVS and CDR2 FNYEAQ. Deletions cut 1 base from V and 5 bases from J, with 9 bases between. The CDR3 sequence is CASSLDTGNEQYF. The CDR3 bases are TGTGCCAGCAGCTTAGATACAGGGAACGAGCAGTACTTC.

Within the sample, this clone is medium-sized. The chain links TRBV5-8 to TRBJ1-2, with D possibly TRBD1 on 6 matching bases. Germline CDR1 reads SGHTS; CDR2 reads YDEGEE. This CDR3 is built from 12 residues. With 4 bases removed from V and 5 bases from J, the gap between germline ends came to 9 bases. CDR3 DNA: TGTGCCAGCAGCCGAGGGGGTTATGGCTACACCTTC. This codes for CASSRGGYGYTF.

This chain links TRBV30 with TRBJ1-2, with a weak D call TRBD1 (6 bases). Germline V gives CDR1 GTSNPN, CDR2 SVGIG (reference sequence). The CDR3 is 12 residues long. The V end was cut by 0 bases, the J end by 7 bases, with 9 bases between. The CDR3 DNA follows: TGTGCCTGGAGTGTAGGGGGGTCTGGCTACACCTTC. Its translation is CAWSVGGSGYTF.

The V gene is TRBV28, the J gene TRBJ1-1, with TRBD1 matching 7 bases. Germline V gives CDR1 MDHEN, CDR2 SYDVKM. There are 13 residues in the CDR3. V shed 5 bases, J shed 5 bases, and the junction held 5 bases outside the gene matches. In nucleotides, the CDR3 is TGTGCCAGCAGTACTAGACAGGGAACTGAAGCTTTCTTT. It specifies CASSTRQGTEAFF.

CDR3 sequence reads: CASSTTLAIWGDYLNEQFF. The DNA of the CDR3 is TGTGCCAGCAGTACCACCTTAGCAATTTGGGGGGACTATTTGAATGAGCAGTTCTTC. This chain links TRBV28 with TRBJ2-1; 7 bases agree with TRBD2. V lost 5 bases to trimming and J lost 7 bases; unmatched junction nucleotides: 23. The CDR3 consists of 19 residues. Germline assignment: CDR1 MDHEN and CDR2 SYDVKM.

This chain's CDR3 is CASSSGRDSYNEQFF. The CDR3 DNA sequence: TGTGCCAGCAGCTCCGGGAGAGACTCCTACAATGAGCAGTTCTTC. V usage is TRBV11-3 and J usage is TRBJ2-1; tentative D call: TRBD2 (6 bases). Germline V gene sequence: CDR1 SGHNT, CDR2 YENEEA. This CDR3 is built from 15 residues. V was clipped by 4 bases and J by 0 bases, with 10 bases between them.

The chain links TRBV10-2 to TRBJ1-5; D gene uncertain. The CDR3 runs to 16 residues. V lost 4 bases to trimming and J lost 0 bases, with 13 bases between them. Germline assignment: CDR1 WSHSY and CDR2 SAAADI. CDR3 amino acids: CASSAGRWDSNQPQHF. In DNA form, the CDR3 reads TGCGCCAGCAGTGCTGGCAGGTGGGATAGCAATCAGCCCCAGCATTTT.

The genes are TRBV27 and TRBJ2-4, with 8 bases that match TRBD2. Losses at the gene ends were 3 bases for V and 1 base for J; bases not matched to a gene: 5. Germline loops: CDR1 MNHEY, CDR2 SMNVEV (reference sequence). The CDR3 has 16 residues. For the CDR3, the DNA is TGTGCCAGCAGTTTCCTCGGGGGGGAGGCCAAAAACATTCAGTACTTC. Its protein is CASSFLGGEAKNIQYF.

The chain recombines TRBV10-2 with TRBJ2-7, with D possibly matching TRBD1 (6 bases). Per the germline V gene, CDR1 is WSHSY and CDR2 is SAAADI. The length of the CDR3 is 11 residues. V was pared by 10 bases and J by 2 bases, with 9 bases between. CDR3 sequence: CATRDTYEQYF. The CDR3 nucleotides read TGCGCCACCAGGGACACCTACGAGCAGTACTTC.

CDR3 sequence: CASSPGTGYNEQFF. The CDR3 DNA is TGCGCCAGCAGCCCTGGGACAGGGTACAATGAGCAGTTCTTC. The chain has TRBV4-1 and TRBJ2-1, with 9 bases matching TRBD1. The CDR3 has 14 amino acids. Germline assignment: CDR1 MGHRA and CDR2 YSYEKL. The V gene end was trimmed by 4 bases and the J gene end by 4 bases; junction bases not matched to a gene: 2.

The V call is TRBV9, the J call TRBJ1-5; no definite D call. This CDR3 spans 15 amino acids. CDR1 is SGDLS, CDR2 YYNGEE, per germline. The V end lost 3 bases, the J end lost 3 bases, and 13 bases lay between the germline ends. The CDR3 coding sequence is TGTGCCAGCAGCGCCGGTGACTCCCACAATCAGCCCCAGCATTTT. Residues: CASSAGDSHNQPQHF. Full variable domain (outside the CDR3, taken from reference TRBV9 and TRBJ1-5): DSGVTQTPKHLITATGQRVTLRCSPRSGDLSVYWYQQSLDQGLQFLIQYYNGEERAKGNILERFSAQQFPDLHSELNLSSLELGDSALYFCASSAGDSHNQPQHFGDGTRLSIL.

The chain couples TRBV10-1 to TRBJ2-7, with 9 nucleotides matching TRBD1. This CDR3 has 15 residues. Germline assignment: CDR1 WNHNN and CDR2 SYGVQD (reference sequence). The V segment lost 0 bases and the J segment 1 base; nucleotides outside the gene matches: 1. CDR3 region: CASSESGTGSYEQYF. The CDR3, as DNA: TGCGCCAGCAGTGAGTCCGGGACAGGGTCCTACGAGCAGTACTTC.